This T cell receptor beta chain was sequenced in a study of blood T cell repertoires in COVID-19 (TCRdb year 2020). For context, the study as a whole: The collaborator samples originated in the United States, Italy and Spain and spanned the acute and convalescent phases of COVID-19. The material from the prospective study consisted of cDNA or gDNA derived from T cells, B-cell-depleted T cells, or PBMCs. The samples were drawn from the first 160 participants of the ongoing ImmuneRACE study and from 1,254 subjects provided by 6 global collaborators. A freely available public database, intended as a resource for researchers studying the immune response to SARS-CoV-2, is where the repertoires were released. Where HLA class I and class II types were available, the types were taken from metadata supplied by the sample provider, not from assay-based typing. The dataset comprised deeply sampled blood TCRbeta repertoires from subjects exposed to, actively infected with, or recovered from COVID-19. The sample metadata nearly always contained a de-identified subject ID, COVID-19 status, age in years and sex.

Collaborating institutions collected whole blood in K2EDTA tubes following their own protocols. For TCRbeta analysis, collaborators shipped samples as frozen whole blood, isolated PBMCs, or DNA extracted from either of those sample types. TCRbeta CDR3 regions were amplified from genomic DNA using the immunoSEQ Assay, a bias-controlled multiplex PCR. In the original analysis: Within the assay, amplification of reference gene primers was used to estimate how many nucleated cells each sample contained. To quantify the absolute abundance of each unique TCRbeta CDR3 rearrangement, sequence reads were collapsed and filtered. For each sample, productive Simpson clonality was calculated by taking the square root of Simpson's diversity index across productive rearrangements. TCRdb carries this immuneACCESS record with in-frame sequences only. Its versions omit some clonotypes, under half of them owing to an unresolved V gene in the studies checked, with the rest unexplained. The DNA gave D and trimming, while V, J and clone size come from that table. The sample contains 80,000 to 95,000 clones, about four fifths of them found a single time. Of the sample, approximately 44% is held by the ten largest clones.

From the cysteine up to the phenylalanine, the CDR3 has a length of 16 residues. Just CDR3 DNA is preserved here, 48 bases in frame from base 1. The germline V gene (reference sequence) provides CDR1 MNHEY and CDR2 SMNVEV. V is reduced by 8 bases and J by 0 bases, leaving a spacing of 17 bases between them. Results and caveats for the whole study, not just this receptor: Clinical and demographic metadata were provided uncurated, with the amount varying by source and participant.

This clone has only a few counts. Its target antigen remains unknown. Nothing much larger sits one base from this clone, and base qualities are not available. This sequence uses TRBV27 and TRBJ1-5; the D gene is perhaps TRBD1, from 5 matching bases. The source of this sequence is an older man with acute or convalescent COVID-19. The source material was peripheral blood. The sequenced DNA: TGTGCCAGCCGGCGGGACGGACTCCTTAGCAATCAGCCCCAGCATTTT. This translates into CASRRDGLLSNQPQHF.